A single sample is the source of the 13 T cell receptor beta chains below, sequenced in a study of cytomegalovirus exposure and HLA in healthy donors. 60 Vbeta and 13 Jbeta primers were used in PCR. Sequencing used immunoSEQ multiplex PCR; TCRdb keeps in-frame clones, though not all of them. This table holds more than 95,000 clones. The material sequenced was PBMCs. These receptors all come from a man aged 40-49 years in good health and CMV-seronegative.

The rearrangement uses TRBV29-1 and TRBJ2-5, with D perhaps matching TRBD2 (7 bases). The end of the DNA is better explained by TRBJ2-7, so the J call may be wrong. CDR3 length equals 14 residues. CDR1 SQVTM and CDR2 ANQGSEA come from the germline V gene. DNA of the CDR3: TGCAGCGTTCCTTCAGGGGAGGGTCTCTACGAGCAGTACTTC. Its translation: CSVPSGEGLYEQYF.

V usage is TRBV5-6 and J usage is TRBJ2-7; possible D gene TRBD2, 5 bases. The CDR3 has 15 amino acids. Germline V gives CDR1 SGHDT, CDR2 YYEEEE. The V gene lost 1 base and the J gene lost 0 bases, with 11 bases spanning the gap. The CDR3 nucleotides read TGTGCCAGCAGCTTGTGGTCGGGGAGCTCCTACGAGCAGTACTTC. This encodes CASSLWSGSSYEQYF.

The chain uses TRBV28 and TRBJ1-5, with D possibly matching TRBD1 (6 bases). The germline V gene has CDR1 MDHEN and CDR2 SYDVKM. The CDR3 is 14 residues long. Trimming pared 5 bases from V and 8 bases from J, leaving 16 bases between. CDR3 DNA sequence: TGTGCCAGCAGTACCCAGGGGACCCGAGAGCCCCAGCATTTT. It codes for CASSTQGTREPQHF.

The chain is built from TRBV9 and TRBJ1-3; no firm D call. The CDR3 loop spans 16 amino acids. Per germline, CDR1 SGDLS and CDR2 YYNGEE. V lost 0 bases and J 0 bases, leaving 10 bases between the germline ends. The CDR3 region is CASSVGRGSSGNTIYF. For the CDR3, the DNA is TGTGCCAGCAGCGTAGGTCGGGGAAGCTCTGGAAACACCATATATTTT.

The chain combines TRBV5-4 with TRBJ2-5, with TRBD1 identical over 7 bases. The DNA end favors TRBJ2-7, so the J call may be wrong. There are 13 residues in the CDR3. Per germline, CDR1 SGHNT and CDR2 YYREEE (reference sequence). The CDR3 region is CASATGSSYEQYF. The DNA of the CDR3 is TGTGCCAGCGCGACAGGGAGCTCCTACGAGCAGTACTTC.

The CDR3 region is CASSYDGSSYNEQFF. The CDR3 DNA follows: TGTGCCAGCAGTTACGATGGGAGCTCCTACAATGAGCAGTTCTTC. This chain joins TRBV6-5 and TRBJ2-1; possible D gene TRBD2, 5 bases. The CDR3 is 15 residues long. CDR1 is MNHEY, CDR2 SVGAGI, per germline. Trimming cost V 2 bases and J 0 bases, with 8 bases left between them.

The chain combines TRBV5-1 with TRBJ1-2; D is undetermined. Trimming took 1 base from V and 8 from J, leaving 15 bases between them. The CDR3 runs 14 residues. Germline CDR1 SGHRS, CDR2 YFSETQ. The CDR3 protein is CASSLTGSVGGYTF. The CDR3 DNA follows: TGCGCCAGCAGCTTGACGGGTAGCGTGGGAGGCTACACCTTC.

The J gene is TRBJ2-7, the V gene TRBV19, with 7 bases that match TRBD2. This CDR3 contains 13 residues. The germline CDR1 and CDR2 sequences are LNHDA and SQIVND (reference sequence). Trimming cost V 8 bases and J 5 bases; bases outside gene matches: 9. CDR3 bases: TGTGCCAGTTCAAAGGGCGGGAGCAACGAGCAGTACTTC. This gives the protein CASSKGGSNEQYF.

The chain has TRBV5-1 and TRBJ2-1; 12 positions match TRBD2. This CDR3 region has 17 residues. V shed 4 bases, J shed 7 bases, and the junction held 12 bases outside the gene matches. The germline gives CDR1 SGHRS, CDR2 YFSETQ. CDR3 nucleotide sequence: TGCGCCAGCAGCGCACAACTACTAGCGGGAGGAGGGAATGAGCAGTTCTTC. Translated, it gives CASSAQLLAGGGNEQFF.

The CDR3 DNA follows: TGTGCCAGTATCAGGACAGCCAACACCGGGGAGCTGTTTTTT. Its translation: CASIRTANTGELFF. The chain combines TRBV19 with TRBJ2-2; perhaps TRBD1 as D (6 bases). This CDR3 comprises 14 residues. From germline, CDR1 is LNHDA and CDR2 SQIVND (reference sequence). Trimming removed 7 bases at V and 2 bases at J, with 11 bases between.

The chain links TRBV30 to TRBJ1-1; perhaps TRBD1 as D (6 bases). This CDR3 has 13 residues. The germline CDR1 and CDR2 sequences are GTSNPN and SVGIG (reference sequence). The V end was cut by 1 base, the J end by 8 bases, with 14 bases between. The CDR3 is CAWSATGYGEAFF. The DNA of the CDR3 is TGTGCCTGGAGTGCGACAGGCTACGGAGAAGCTTTCTTT.

The chain combines TRBV28 with TRBJ1-2; TRBD1 agrees at 10 bases. This CDR3 contains 14 residues. The trim removed 8 bases at V and 4 bases at J, leaving 7 bases unmatched. Germline CDR1 MDHEN, CDR2 SYDVKM. This CDR3 reads CASCYGTGVYGYTF. Written as DNA, the CDR3 is TGTGCCAGCTGTTACGGGACAGGGGTCTATGGCTACACCTTC.

The V and J genes are TRBV6-6 and TRBJ2-3; tentative D call: TRBD2 (6 bases). The CDR3 loop spans 15 amino acids. V dropped 6 bases and J dropped 3 bases, with 16 bases sitting between them. Germline CDR1 MNHNY, CDR2 SVGAGI (reference sequence). CDR3 bases: TGTGCCAGCAGACAGCAGAGGGACTTGACAGATACGCAGTATTTT. The encoded protein is CASRQQRDLTDTQYF.